This note documents a single T cell receptor beta chain sequence. The specificity of this receptor is unknown. No base quality values were provided; no much bigger clone lies one nucleotide off. Ophthalmopathy patients had moderately to severely active disease, with a Clinical Activity Score of 3 or more, a NOSPECS grade of 4 or more, and a disease duration of less than 3 months. Exclusion was applied to patients with uncontrolled infections, other autoimmune diseases, pregnancy or lactation. Diagnoses were established on the basis of clinical symptoms, serum thyroxine and TRAb, thyroid ultrasound, and orbital computed tomography. Ficoll-Paque density gradient centrifugation was used to isolate PBMCs from about 10 ml of fresh peripheral blood. Total RNA was extracted with Trizol reagent, and quality was checked on an Agilent 2100 Bioanalyzer. The sample originates from a study of T cells in Graves' hyperthyroidism and ophthalmopathy (dated by TCRdb to about 2019). Background on the whole study: Peripheral blood was collected at initial diagnosis, before any treatment. Prospective prediction of ophthalmopathy was tested in an independent validation cohort consisting of under 20 hyperthyroidism patients and more than 15 patients who later progressed to ophthalmopathy. According to the paper, TCR Vbeta CDR3 sequencing was carried out on over 130 peripheral blood samples, which came from 40 to 45 ophthalmopathy, around 75 hyperthyroidism and roughly 17 progressor patients. Following sampling, methimazole starting at 30 mg daily was given to hyperthyroidism patients, and high-dose intravenous methylprednisolone was given to ophthalmopathy patients. To identify distinguishing TCR V-J signatures, a discovery cohort of 100 or so patients was used, comprising some 45 with Graves' ophthalmopathy and 55 to 65 with stable Graves' hyperthyroidism. The 75 to 100 discovery patients were randomly split 7:3 into training and test sets. The study also compared thyroid tissue and blood T-cell repertoires from roughly six Graves' hyperthyroidism patients.

From the cysteine through the phenylalanine, the CDR3 covers 12 amino acids. Of the read, only the CDR3 DNA is kept; its 36 bases are in frame from base 1. Trimming costs V 1 base and J 6 bases, and their ends lie 6 bases apart. From the germline V gene (reference sequence), CDR1 is LNHNV and CDR2 is YYDKDF. The TCR beta CDR3 regions were amplified from RNA transcripts. The first round of RT-PCR for the TCR CDR3 was performed with the HTBI primer set and the Qiagen OneStep RT-PCR kit. The libraries were constructed in a second round of multiplex PCR and then size-selected and purified. The libraries were sequenced on an Illumina HiSeq2000 using paired-end 100 bp reads. The study's processing was this. SOAPnuke was used to process the raw data, with reads discarded if the reads contained adapters or uncalled bases, had a mean Phred below 15, or lacked an exact constant-primer or identifier match. COPE v1.2.5 was used to merge high-quality paired reads, and clonotypes were defined as unique nucleotide sequences. Clonotypes were aligned to IMGT TRBV, TRBD and TRBJ reference segments using MiTCR v1.1. The analysis was restricted to V-J combinations with a frequency above 0.0001, which together covered 99.2% of the repertoires. A TCS score was defined as the ratio between F50 (clonal expansion) and ExV (chaos), using BLOSUM62-based TCRdist between CDR3 peptides within each V-J. Welch's t-statistics and random forest reduced just over 500 V-J features to around 14, which were used in a naive Bayes classifier (R e1071). TCRdb's own reprocessing of the public reads used fastp at Q25 and MiXCR and kept productive beta chains. One record per CDR3 amino acid sequence lists the most common genes and DNA. The V and J calls shown here were made by TCRdb, not taken from the authors' results. Across this sample there are 400,000 to 600,000 distinct CDR3 sequences, with approximately 16% seen only once. Less than 30% of the sample is held by the ten biggest clonotypes.

Here is what the overall study found, with its caveats: Sample size was not statistically predetermined, and blinding of investigators to group allocation was not performed. During validation, the model predicted progression to ophthalmopathy a median of about 6.5 months ahead of onset, with almost 71% sensitivity and under 85% specificity. Ophthalmopathy was separated from stable hyperthyroidism by a 13 V-J signature model, with around 88% sensitivity and approximately 84% specificity obtained in cross-validation and 80%/75% obtained in testing. Most expanded thyroid clonotypes (frequency above 0.001) were also detected in blood, suggesting blood repertoires may reflect thyroid immune responses.

This receptor was identified in a woman younger than 45 with Graves' ophthalmopathy. This receptor chain uses TRBV15 and TRBJ1-1; the D gene cannot be named for sure. The sample consisted of blood. CDR3 protein: CATSRVGAEAFF. The nucleotide sequence is given as TGTGCCACCAGCAGAGTCGGAGCTGAAGCTTTCTTT.